This is a list of T cell receptor beta chains from one sample in a study of cytomegalovirus exposure and HLA in healthy donors. The data were produced by immunoSEQ multiplex PCR, yet TCRdb's version contains in-frame clones alone and is incomplete. Of over 60,000 clones listed, under 80% are singletons. What was sequenced was PBMCs. The receptors were sampled from a male donor in good health and CMV-seropositive. The CDR3 runs from the conserved cysteine through the conserved F or W. The D gene is left open where the match is weak. Only part of the rows carry a size: once, few, many, or a class if the clone is expanded.

>TRBV19|TRBJ2-7|.|TRBD1|15
CASSWGTGGYYEQYF
TGTGCCAGTAGTTGGGGGACAGGGGGCTACTACGAGCAGTACTTC
>TRBV2|TRBJ1-1|few|.|13
CASKRAENTEAFF
TGTGCCAGCAAGCGTGCAGAGAACACTGAAGCTTTCTTT
>TRBV19|TRBJ2-1|.|.|15
CASSFEASSYNEQFF
TGTGCCAGTAGTTTCGAGGCTAGCTCCTACAATGAGCAGTTCTTC
>TRBV2|TRBJ1-5|.|TRBD1|13
CASSVDRNQPQHF
TGTGCCAGCAGCGTGGACAGGAATCAGCCCCAGCATTTT
>TRBV13|TRBJ1-6|.|.|15
CASSSGQIDNSPLHF
TGTGCCAGCAGCTCCGGACAGATAGATAATTCACCCCTCCACTTT
>TRBV25-1|TRBJ1-6|.|TRBD1|14
CASSPATGGSPLHF
TGTGCCAGCAGTCCAGCGACAGGGGGTTCACCCCTCCACTTT
>TRBV14|TRBJ2-5|few|.|15
CASSQDSYGQETQYF
TGTGCCAGCAGCCAAGATAGCTACGGGCAAGAGACCCAGTACTTC
>TRBV19|TRBJ2-7|once|.|13
CASSRDNPYEQYF
TGTGCCAGTAGCCGGGACAACCCCTACGAGCAGTACTTC
>TRBV30|TRBJ2-2|.|.|16
CAFSRGGWGLSGELFF
TGTGCCTTCTCGCGTGGTGGGTGGGGACTTAGCGGGGAGCTGTTTTTT
>TRBV18|TRBJ1-1|.|.|12
CASSPPGGEAFF
TGTGCCAGCTCACCACCAGGGGGTGAAGCTTTCTTT
>TRBV7-3|TRBJ2-1|.|.|16
CASSPRTVSSYNEQFF
TGTGCCAGCAGCCCTAGGACTGTGAGCTCCTACAATGAGCAGTTCTTC
>TRBV7-2|TRBJ1-1|few|.|12
CASEGLNTEAFF
TGTGCCAGCGAGGGATTGAACACTGAAGCTTTCTTT
>TRBV30|TRBJ1-4|.|.|15
CAWSVWGDVGEKLFF
TGTGCCTGGAGTGTCTGGGGGGATGTCGGTGAAAAACTGTTTTTT
>TRBV9|TRBJ2-3|.|TRBD1|15
CASSVVGTGADTQYF
TGTGCCAGCAGCGTAGTTGGGACAGGGGCAGATACGCAGTATTTT
>TRBV7-9|TRBJ2-7|.|.|16
CSSSLSAGHSSYEQYF
TGTTCCAGCAGCTTATCTGCCGGCCACAGCTCCTACGAGCAGTACTTC
>TRBV9|TRBJ1-4|.|TRBD1|15
CASSVAGDRDEKLFF
TGTGCCAGCAGCGTAGCTGGGGACAGGGATGAAAAACTGTTTTTT
>TRBV7-2|TRBJ2-7|once|TRBD2|16
CASSLDHAGGASEQYF
TGTGCCAGCAGCTTAGATCATGCGGGAGGGGCGTCCGAGCAGTACTTC
>TRBV4-2|TRBJ2-7|.|TRBD2|15
CASSQSTSGSFEQYF
TGTGCCAGCAGCCAATCGACTAGCGGGAGTTTCGAGCAGTACTTC